A single sample is the source of the 30 T cell receptor beta chains below, sequenced in a study of cytomegalovirus exposure and HLA in healthy donors. PCR was performed using 60 Vbeta and 13 Jbeta primers. Data came from immunoSEQ multiplex PCR; TCRdb stores just in-frame clones and leaves some out. Of approximately 160,000 clones in the sample, almost 80% were seen once. The sample consisted of PBMCs. These receptors all come from a man aged 18 to 29 in good health and CMV-seropositive.

The chain joins TRBV6-5 to TRBJ2-7, with D maybe TRBD1 (6 bases). This CDR3 spans 14 amino acids. V was clipped by 6 bases and J by 3 bases, with 15 bases between them. Germline CDR1 is MNHEY and CDR2 is SVGAGI. CDR3 DNA: TGTGCCAGCAGACCCCGGACAGAAGACTACGAGCAGTACTTC. Translating it yields CASRPRTEDYEQYF.

The chain combines TRBV4-2 with TRBJ1-5; 8 nucleotides agree with TRBD1. CDR3 length equals 16 residues. Per the germline V gene, CDR1 is LGHNA and CDR2 is YNFKEQ. The V segment lost 0 bases and the J segment 2 bases; nucleotides outside the gene matches: 3. The CDR3 nucleotides are TGTGCCAGCAGCCAAGATCAGGGGGCCCGCAATCAGCCCCAGCATTTT. Its protein is CASSQDQGARNQPQHF.

This chain joins TRBV6-5 and TRBJ1-3, with a possible D match to TRBD1 (6 bases). CDR3 length: 15 residues. The germline gives CDR1 MNHEY, CDR2 SVGAGI. Trimming cost V 5 bases and J 0 bases, with 11 bases left between them. CDR3 in DNA: TGTGCCAGCAGTCGGGACACCAGCTCTGGAAACACCATATATTTT. Its translation: CASSRDTSSGNTIYF.

CDR3 protein: CASSYFKTGGGGELFF. In DNA form, the CDR3 reads TGTGCCAGCAGTTACTTTAAGACAGGGGGCGGGGGGGAGCTGTTTTTT. The chain combines TRBV6-6 with TRBJ2-2, with 10 bases lining up with TRBD1. Trimming removed 1 base from V and 8 bases from J; junction bases left unmatched: 7. This CDR3 has 16 amino acids. Looked up from germline, CDR1 is MNHNY and CDR2 is SVGAGI (reference sequence).

The J gene is TRBJ2-5, the V gene TRBV2; 7 nucleotides align to TRBD1. The V and J ends lost 4 bases and 0 bases, in that order; junction bases with no gene match: 5. This CDR3 comprises 15 residues. In germline, CDR1 is SNHLY, CDR2 FYNNEI. CDR3 sequence reads: CASSVTGEYQETQYF. CDR3 DNA sequence: TGTGCCAGCAGTGTCACAGGGGAGTACCAAGAGACCCAGTACTTC.

This clone was recorded once. The rearrangement uses TRBV2 and TRBJ2-1, with TRBD2 matching 7 bases. Germline CDR1 reads SNHLY; CDR2 reads FYNNEI. The CDR3 covers 13 residues. V gave up 10 bases and J gave up 4 bases; unmatched junction bases: 7. In nucleotides, the CDR3 is TGTGCCACAGGGCGGGAGTTGTACAATGAGCAGTTCTTC. Its translation: CATGRELYNEQFF.

Only a few counts were recorded for this clone. V usage is TRBV7-3 and J usage is TRBJ1-1, with a tentative D call TRBD1 (5 bases). V lost 1 base and J lost 1, with 10 bases in between. The CDR3 is 15 residues long. Germline V gives CDR1 SGHTA, CDR2 FQGTGA. The CDR3 spells CASSLMAGQNTEAFF. DNA of the CDR3: TGTGCCAGCAGCTTAATGGCAGGGCAGAACACTGAAGCTTTCTTT. The whole variable domain, filled in from reference TRBV7-3 and TRBJ1-1, reads GAGVSQTPSNKVTEKGKYVELRCDPISGHTALYWYRQSLGQGPEFLIYFQGTGAADDSGLPNDRFFAVRPEGSVSTLKIQRTERGDSAVYLCASSLMAGQNTEAFFGQGTRLTVV.

This chain joins TRBV13 and TRBJ2-1, with D tentatively TRBD2 (5 bases). V gave up 5 bases and J gave up 4 bases, with 21 bases separating them. Germline V gene data show CDR1 as PRHDT and CDR2 as FYEKMQ (reference sequence). This CDR3 has 17 amino acids. The CDR3 DNA sequence: TGTGCCAGCAGCCTTCAACTGGACTTCGAGACTTACAATGAGCAGTTCTTC. Translated: CASSLQLDFETYNEQFF.

The J gene is TRBJ2-2, the V gene TRBV30; TRBD2 agrees at 7 bases. The CDR3 runs to 13 residues. Trimming at V came to 1 base and at J to 4 bases, leaving 0 bases not matched to a gene. Germline V CDR1 and CDR2: GTSNPN, SVGIG (reference sequence). Here the CDR3 DNA reads TGTGCCTGGAGTGGGACTAGCACCGGGGAGCTGTTTTTT. Residues: CAWSGTSTGELFF.

V and J are TRBV5-1 and TRBJ1-2; weak D call: TRBD1 (6 bases). The CDR3 runs to 14 residues. Trimming removed 6 bases at V and 8 bases at J, with 20 bases between. Looked up from germline, CDR1 is SGHRS and CDR2 is YFSETQ. The CDR3 DNA is TGCGCCAGCAACCCGGGGCAGGGGCCGAAGGGCTACACCTTC. It encodes CASNPGQGPKGYTF.

The rearrangement uses TRBV5-5 and TRBJ1-3; perhaps TRBD1 as D (6 bases). Germline CDR1 reads SGHKS; CDR2 reads YYEKEE (reference sequence). This CDR3 contains 16 residues. V was cut by 2 bases and J by 0 bases, with 12 bases left in between. The CDR3 DNA reads TGTGCCAGCAGCTTCAGGGGTGGGGGCTCTGGAAACACCATATATTTT. This gives the protein CASSFRGGGSGNTIYF.

This clone appeared a few times. J is TRBJ2-5 and V is TRBV4-1; TRBD1 might be the D (6 bases). The CDR3 is made up of 14 amino acids. CDR1 and CDR2 from the germline V gene are MGHRA and YSYEKL. With 4 bases removed from V and 4 bases from J, the gap between germline ends came to 13 bases. In DNA form, the CDR3 reads TGCGCCAGCAGCCTAACAGGGACCGGAGAGACCCAGTACTTC. This translates into CASSLTGTGETQYF.

The chain couples TRBV5-4 to TRBJ2-7, with D tentatively TRBD2 (6 bases). The germline CDR1 and CDR2 sequences are SGHNT and YYREEE (reference sequence). Trimming pared 0 bases from V and 6 bases from J, leaving 13 bases between. The CDR3 has 14 residues. The CDR3 DNA sequence: TGTGCCAGCAGCTTGGACGGGGGAGTGGGCGAGCAGTACTTC. This codes for CASSLDGGVGEQYF.

The table lists this clone with a count of one. Because it lacks the conserved phenylalanine or tryptophan at the end, this CDR3 is likely a read error. The chain employs TRBV25-1 and TRBJ1-6, with D tentatively TRBD1 (5 bases). CDR1 and CDR2 (germline): MGHDK, SYGVNS. The ends were cut back, 7 bases at V and 0 bases at J, with 10 bases in the middle. This CDR3 region has 15 residues. The CDR3 spells CASTAGDSYNSPLHL. The CDR3 region has the DNA TGTGCCAGCACCGCGGGGGACTCCTATAATTCACCCCTCCACCTT.

CDR3 sequence: CASSELGLPSLETQYF. The CDR3 DNA reads as TGTGCCAGCAGTGAACTTGGACTACCTAGTTTGGAGACCCAGTACTTC. This chain joins TRBV6-1 and TRBJ2-5, with D perhaps TRBD2 (6 bases). This CDR3 has 16 residues. V was cut by 2 bases and J by 5 bases, with 18 bases left in between. The germline CDR1 and CDR2 sequences are MNHNS and SASEGT.

This clone was recorded a few times. The chain is built from TRBV21-1 and TRBJ1-1; the D call TRBD1 from the table was never checked on the DNA. TRBV21-1 is an annotated pseudogene. This CDR3 region has 17 residues. The CDR3 sequence is CASSKGQGAVGDTEAFF. The CDR3 DNA reads as TGTGCCAGCAGCAAGGGACAGGGGGCGGTCGGGGACACTGAAGCTTTCTTT.

This clone was seen more than once but under ten times. V gene TRBV4-2 combines with J gene TRBJ1-1, with 9 bases matching TRBD1. The V and J ends lost 5 bases and 4 bases, in that order; junction bases with no gene match: 14. Germline CDR1 and CDR2: LGHNA and YNFKEQ. CDR3 size: 17 residues. As DNA, the CDR3 is TGTGCCAGCAGCATACTTCCGGGACAGGGTATCGGCACTGAAGCTTTCTTT. Amino acid sequence: CASSILPGQGIGTEAFF.

The genes are TRBV6-5 and TRBJ1-1; 8 bases are a match to TRBD1. Germline-derived CDR1 and CDR2 are MNHEY and SVGAGI. The V segment lost 2 bases and the J segment 4 bases; nucleotides outside the gene matches: 9. The length of the CDR3 is 16 residues. The CDR3 coding sequence is TGTGCCAGCAGTTACGGGTTCCAGGGGGCGAGCACTGAAGCTTTCTTT. Translating it yields CASSYGFQGASTEAFF.

In this sample, this clone turned up once. V gene TRBV6-1 combines with J gene TRBJ2-3; 12 nucleotides align to TRBD2. The length of the CDR3 is 16 residues. With V trimmed by 2 bases and J by 5 bases, 5 bases remained unmatched. Germline V CDR1 and CDR2: MNHNS, SASEGT. The CDR3: CASSESLAGGLDTQYF. In nucleotides, the CDR3 is TGTGCCAGCAGTGAATCCCTAGCGGGAGGGTTAGATACGCAGTATTTT.

V gene TRBV4-2 combines with J gene TRBJ2-7; D might be TRBD2 (6 bases). The ends were cut back, 0 bases at V and 11 bases at J, with 17 bases in the middle. The CDR3 covers 14 residues. Germline CDR1 is LGHNA and CDR2 is YNFKEQ. CDR3 protein: CASSQDPSGREEYF. DNA for the CDR3: TGTGCCAGCAGCCAAGATCCATCAGGCAGGGAGGAGTACTTC.

V and J are TRBV6-5 and TRBJ2-7; 8 bases align to TRBD2. In germline, CDR1 is MNHEY, CDR2 SVGAGI. V trimming: 5 bases; J trimming: 0 bases; junction bases outside the gene matches: 6. The CDR3 consists of 15 residues. The CDR3 coding sequence is TGTGCCAGCAGTAAAGGGACTAGTCCCTCCTACGAGCAGTACTTC. Encoded protein: CASSKGTSPSYEQYF.

V and J are TRBV11-2 and TRBJ2-7; D is perhaps TRBD1 (6 bases). This CDR3 spans 14 amino acids. Trimming cost V 8 bases and J 3 bases, with 17 bases left between them. Germline loops: CDR1 SGHAT, CDR2 FQNNGV. CDR3 protein: CASSLRGNYYEQYF. Written as DNA, the CDR3 is TGTGCCAGCTCCTTGAGGGGGAACTACTACGAGCAGTACTTC.

The chain recombines TRBV11-2 with TRBJ2-1; weak D call: TRBD1 (5 bases). Between the trimmed V and J ends, which lost 0 bases and 4 bases, there was a span of 10 bases. This CDR3 contains 15 residues. The germline CDR1 and CDR2 sequences are SGHAT and FQNNGV. The CDR3 reads CASSLDQDRYNEQFF. CDR3 coding DNA: TGTGCCAGCAGCTTAGATCAAGACAGATACAATGAGCAGTTCTTC.

The chain couples TRBV5-4 to TRBJ2-5, with 7 bases that match TRBD2. Germline V CDR1 and CDR2: SGHNT, YYREEE (reference sequence). After removal of 5 bases from V and 4 bases from J, the junction contained 8 bases not matched to a gene. The CDR3 has 14 amino acids. For the CDR3, the DNA is TGTGCCAGCAGTTCTGTGGGGGGGGGAGAGACCCAGTACTTC. Its translation is CASSSVGGGETQYF.

V gene TRBV7-3 combines with J gene TRBJ2-1; perhaps TRBD1 as D (6 bases). Germline V lookup: CDR1 SGHTA, CDR2 FQGTGA. The V end was cut by 2 bases, the J end by 7 bases, with 18 bases between. The CDR3 is 16 residues long. The CDR3 protein is CASSLRARGVSNEQFF. The CDR3 DNA reads as TGTGCCAGCAGCTTACGGGCCAGGGGAGTTTCTAATGAGCAGTTCTTC. Full variable domain (outside the CDR3, taken from reference TRBV7-3 and TRBJ2-1): GAGVSQTPSNKVTEKGKYVELRCDPISGHTALYWYRQSLGQGPEFLIYFQGTGAADDSGLPNDRFFAVRPEGSVSTLKIQRTERGDSAVYLCASSLRARGVSNEQFFGPGTRLTVL.

The chain recombines TRBV19 with TRBJ2-1, with a tentative D call TRBD2 (5 bases). V lost 6 bases to trimming and J lost 0 bases, with 9 bases between them. The V gene's germline CDR1 is LNHDA and CDR2 SQIVND (reference sequence). This CDR3 is 14 amino acids long. The CDR3 spells CASRETNSYNEQFF. As DNA, the CDR3 is TGTGCCAGTAGAGAGACTAACTCCTACAATGAGCAGTTCTTC.

The CDR3 nucleotides read TGTGCCAGCAGCCAGAACACTGAAGCTTTCTTT. Protein: CASSQNTEAFF. This chain uses TRBV5-4 with TRBJ1-1; D not certain. From germline, CDR1 is SGHNT and CDR2 YYREEE (reference sequence). V dropped 4 bases and J dropped 1 base, with 2 bases sitting between them. The CDR3 runs to 11 residues. The full variable domain, with the rest looked up from reference TRBV5-4 and TRBJ1-1, is ETGVTQSPTHLIKTRGQQVTLRCSSQSGHNTVSWYQQALGQGPQFIFQYYREEENGRGNFPPRFSGLQFPNYSSELNVNALELDDSALYLCASSQNTEAFFGQGTRLTVV.

There are a few counts of this clone. This chain uses TRBV5-1 with TRBJ2-1; 7 bases are shared with TRBD1. Germline CDR1 reads SGHRS; CDR2 reads YFSETQ. The CDR3 runs to 16 residues. V shed 4 bases and J 6 bases; nucleotides not matched to a gene: 13. CDR3 nucleotides: TGCGCCAGCAGCGTGACGGGGACAGAAAGTCTCAATGAGCAGTTCTTC. Its protein is CASSVTGTESLNEQFF.

The genes are TRBV5-8 and TRBJ2-2, with 9 bases matching TRBD1. J lost 1 base, V lost 4 bases, and 14 bases had no gene match. The CDR3 is 19 amino acids. Germline lookup yields CDR1 SGHTS and CDR2 YDEGEE. CDR3 nucleotides: TGTGCCAGCAGCCCACCCCGGGACAGGGCCTTGATGAACACCGGGGAGCTGTTTTTT. Translating it yields CASSPPRDRALMNTGELFF.

The J gene is TRBJ2-2, the V gene TRBV12-5; D may be TRBD2 (5 bases). Germline V gene sequence: CDR1 LGHNT, CDR2 FRNRAP. The CDR3 spans 15 residues. V was cut by 7 bases and J by 6 bases, with 18 bases left in between. CDR3 sequence (DNA): TGTGCTAGTGCCCCGACGGGGATTCGGGCCGGGGAGCTGTTTTTT. Its translation is CASAPTGIRAGELFF.